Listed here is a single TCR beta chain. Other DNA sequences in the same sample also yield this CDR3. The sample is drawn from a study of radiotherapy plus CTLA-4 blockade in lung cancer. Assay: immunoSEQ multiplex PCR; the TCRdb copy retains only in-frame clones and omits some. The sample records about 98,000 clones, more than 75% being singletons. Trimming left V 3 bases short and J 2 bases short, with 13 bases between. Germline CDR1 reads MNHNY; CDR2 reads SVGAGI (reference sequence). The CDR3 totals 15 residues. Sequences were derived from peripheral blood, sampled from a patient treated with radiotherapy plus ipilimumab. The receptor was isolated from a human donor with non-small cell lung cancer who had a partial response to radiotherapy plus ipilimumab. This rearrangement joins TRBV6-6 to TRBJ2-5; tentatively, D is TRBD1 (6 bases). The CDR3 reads CASSYDGTPQETQYF. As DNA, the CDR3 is TGTGCCAGCAGTTATGACGGGACACCTCAAGAGACCCAGTACTTC.